A single sample is the source of the 2 T cell receptor delta chains below, sequenced in a study of γδ T cells in repeated Plasmodium falciparum infection. TCRdb redid the clone calls on the multiplex PCR reads with CATT. The table lists 45,000 to 70,000 delta-chain clones, roughly 1.8% of them singletons. Flow sorting of PBMC yielded separate Vgamma9/Vdelta2+ and Vdelta2-negative gammadelta T cell populations for bulk repertoire analysis. Sequencing was performed on gamma-delta T cells from blood. These receptors were obtained from a pool of human donors (malaria-infected and uninfected, not separated).

This clone was counted a few times. TCRdb's protein for this DNA is that of a much larger clone and differs from the translation at residue 8, likely a read error; the protein shown is the DNA translation. This chain uses TRDV1 with TRDJ1; D is undetermined. As TCRdb names no J gene, one was assigned here on the basis of a DNA match to germline. Germline V CDR1 and CDR2: TSWWSYY, QGS. CDR3 length: 16 residues. V lost 3 bases and J 0 bases, leaving 14 bases between the germline ends. CDR3 amino acids: CALGDPLAGYTDKLIF. The CDR3 DNA reads TGTGCTCTTGGGGACCCATTAGCCGGGTACACCGATAAACTCATCTTT.

About this clone: This DNA translates differently at residue 20 from the TCRdb protein, which is that of a much larger clone; a read error is likely, and the protein shown is the DNA's own translation. The chain links TRDV1 to TRDJ1; D is possibly TRDD3 (5 bases). The germline gives CDR1 TSWWSYY, CDR2 QGS. This CDR3 is built from 21 residues. For the CDR3, the DNA is TGTGCTCTTGGGGAACTCCGTTTCTTGTGGGGCATACAACAGTACACCGATAAACTCACCTTT. Amino acids: CALGELRFLWGIQQYTDKLTF.